Each of the 15 T cell receptor beta chains below was sequenced from the same sample in a study of T cells in Graves' hyperthyroidism and ophthalmopathy. Amplified regions were TCR beta CDR3 sequences from RNA transcripts. HTBI primers were the set used in a first-round RT-PCR of the TCR CDR3. TCRdb analysed the multiplex PCR reads with MiXCR anew, one entry per CDR3 protein. The table has over 700,000 distinct CDR3 sequences, about a third seen once; the top ten hold around 30%. Sequenced input: blood. The receptors originated from a woman in her 40s with Graves' hyperthyroidism.

V and J are TRBV19 and TRBJ2-3; 9 bases line up with TRBD2. The V gene end was trimmed by 7 bases and the J gene end by 2 bases; junction bases not matched to a gene: 7. The germline V gene encodes CDR1 LNHDA and CDR2 SQIVND (reference sequence). The CDR3 spans 15 residues. The CDR3 DNA reads TGTGCCAGTAAGGAGCGGGGGGCCAACACAGATACGCAGTATTTT. It yields the protein CASKERGANTDTQYF. Variable domain in full (rest from reference TRBV19 and TRBJ2-3): DGGITQSPKYLFRKEGQNVTLSCEQNLNHDAMYWYRQDPGQGLRLIYYSQIVNDFQKGDIAEGYSVSREKKESFPLTVTSAQKNPTAFYLCASKERGANTDTQYFGPGTRLTVL.

Concerning this clonotype itself: Just one base apart from a much larger clone, this may be a read error. This chain uses TRBV11-2 with TRBJ1-1; no definite D call. Germline V lookup: CDR1 SGHAT, CDR2 FQNNGV. The CDR3 sequence is 12 residues long. For the CDR3, the DNA is TGTGCCAGCAGCGTGACTTACACTGAAGCTCTCTTT. Its translation: CASSVTYTEALF.

This clonotype was counted between two and nine times. The CDR3 protein is CASKQGNYGYTF. The CDR3 DNA reads TGTGCCAGCAAGCAGGGTAACTATGGCTACACCTTC. The chain combines TRBV6-5 with TRBJ1-2; D possibly corresponds to TRBD1 (5 bases). V lost 7 bases and J 1 base, leaving 7 bases between the germline ends. The CDR3 is made up of 12 amino acids. Germline CDR1 and CDR2: MNHEY and SVGAGI.

This clonotype was picked up a small number of times. The rearrangement joins TRBV9 to TRBJ1-5, with a weak D call TRBD1 (5 bases). This CDR3 is 15 amino acids long. Germline CDR1 and CDR2: SGDLS and YYNGEE. Trimming pared 4 bases from V and 11 bases from J, leaving 22 bases between. The CDR3 DNA sequence: TGTGCCAGCAGCTATCCGGGACGGGGAAAAGAGACCCAGCATTTT. It yields the protein CASSYPGRGKETQHF.

This clonotype was observed at least ten times. This chain joins TRBV7-2 and TRBJ2-5, with TRBD2 identical over 11 bases. The CDR3 has 15 amino acids. V was pared by 5 bases and J by 0 bases, with 2 bases of the junction left unmatched. Per the germline V gene, CDR1 is SGHTA and CDR2 is FQGNSA. The CDR3, as DNA: TGTGCCAGCAGCCGGACTAGCGGGTACCAAGAGACCCAGTACTTC. This encodes CASSRTSGYQETQYF.

The chain recombines TRBV5-1 with TRBJ1-4, with D possibly TRBD1 on 6 matching bases. This CDR3 has 15 amino acids. Trimming removed 4 bases from V and 3 bases from J, with 13 bases in between. The germline CDR1 and CDR2 sequences are SGHRS and YFSETQ. CDR3 coding DNA: TGCGCCAGCAGCCGACAGGCGTCGGCTAATGAAAAACTGTTTTTT. Protein product: CASSRQASANEKLFF.

This clonotype was seen ten or more times. V gene TRBV25-1 combines with J gene TRBJ2-7, with TRBD2 matching over 10 bases. Looked up from germline, CDR1 is MGHDK and CDR2 is SYGVNS. The CDR3 length is 17 residues. The ends lost 2 bases at V and 5 bases at J; junction bases unmatched: 12. DNA for the CDR3: TGTGCCAGCAGTGAAATCAGCACTAGCGGGACCCGTGACGAGCAGTACTTC. Translated, it gives CASSEISTSGTRDEQYF.

This CDR3 is CASSLTGHYNSPLHF. In nucleotides, the CDR3 is TGTGCCAGCAGTTTAACAGGACACTATAATTCACCCCTCCACTTT. V usage is TRBV28 and J usage is TRBJ1-6; D may be TRBD1 (5 bases). CDR3 length equals 15 residues. The V and J ends lost 2 bases and 3 bases respectively, with 8 bases between them. CDR1 is MDHEN and CDR2 is SYDVKM in the germline V gene.

This sequence joins TRBV30 and TRBJ1-6, with TRBD1 matching 7 bases. V shed 1 base and J 7 bases; nucleotides not matched to a gene: 1. This CDR3 is 13 amino acids long. Germline CDR1 reads GTSNPN; CDR2 reads SVGIG (reference sequence). The CDR3 DNA follows: TGTGCCTGGAGTGGGACAGGCAATTCACCCCTCCACTTT. This translates into CAWSGTGNSPLHF.

The gene calls are TRBV20-1 and TRBJ1-1, with unresolved D. Per germline, CDR1 DFQATT and CDR2 SNEGSKA (reference sequence). This CDR3 spans 14 amino acids. V lost 2 bases and J 3 bases, leaving 13 bases between the germline ends. CDR3 sequence (DNA): TGCAGTGCTAGATTATCGGAGCAGTACACTGAAGCTTTCTTT. Protein sequence: CSARLSEQYTEAFF.

This clonotype was counted ten times or more. The chain couples TRBV14 to TRBJ2-7; D remains ambiguous. Germline loops: CDR1 SGHDN, CDR2 FVKESK. Trimming left V 5 bases short and J 3 bases short, with 11 bases between. This CDR3 spans 13 amino acids. CDR3 sequence (DNA): TGTGCCAGCAGCTACACAGTGTTCTACGAGCAGTACTTC. Protein product: CASSYTVFYEQYF.

J is TRBJ1-2 and V is TRBV7-9; 7 bases map to TRBD1. Losses at the gene ends were 5 bases for V and 4 bases for J; bases not matched to a gene: 7. The CDR3 is 14 residues long. Germline V gene data show CDR1 as SEHNR and CDR2 as FQNEAQ (reference sequence). The DNA of the CDR3 is TGTGCCAGCAGCAGCGGGACAGAAGCCTATGGCTACACCTTC. Its protein product is CASSSGTEAYGYTF.

The V and J genes are TRBV24-1 and TRBJ2-5; D might be TRBD1 (5 bases). The CDR3 is made up of 15 amino acids. The germline V gene encodes CDR1 KGHDR and CDR2 SFDVKD. V shed 1 base and J shed 1 base, with 9 bases lying between them. The CDR3 DNA reads TGTGCCACCAGTGATTTACCAGGGTCCCAAGAGACCCAGTACTTC. Translated: CATSDLPGSQETQYF.

This clonotype was counted at least ten times. This chain links TRBV7-3 with TRBJ2-5; tentative D call: TRBD1 (6 bases). The germline V gene encodes CDR1 SGHTA and CDR2 FQGTGA. The CDR3 consists of 14 residues. V lost 5 bases to trimming and J lost 8 bases, with 18 bases between them. The CDR3 coding sequence is TGTGCCAGCAGCCCCACAGGGACGGGCCCAACCCAGTACTTC. Residues: CASSPTGTGPTQYF.

The chain has TRBV7-2 and TRBJ2-7, with 8 bases lining up with TRBD1. The V gene end was trimmed by 5 bases and the J gene end by 5 bases; junction bases not matched to a gene: 8. The germline V gene has CDR1 SGHTA and CDR2 FQGNSA. CDR3 length: 14 residues. CDR3 residues: CASSQDGQGHEQYF. The CDR3 DNA reads TGTGCCAGCAGCCAGGATGGACAGGGCCACGAGCAGTACTTC.